This T cell receptor (beta chain) was identified in a study of T cell clonality in common variable immunodeficiency. Method: immunoSEQ multiplex PCR; TCRdb's copy keeps in-frame clones and lacks some. The specimen gives some 15,000 clones without singletons; the ten biggest hold roughly 8.1%. On this clone itself: Its cognate antigen is unknown. From the germline J gene comes the end of the CDR3, since the read stops 3 residues before it.

Broader study findings: Reportedly, TCR beta sequences from common variable immunodeficiency showed fewer deletions and N-nucleotide insertions. CVID subjects showed higher TCRbeta clonality than healthy controls. CVID subjects shared fewer TCRbeta clones than healthy controls did.

In germline, CDR1 is SGHVS, CDR2 FQNEAQ. The trim removed 5 bases at V and 5 bases at J, leaving 2 bases unmatched. There are 13 residues in the CDR3. The chain employs TRBV7-8 and TRBJ2-7, with TRBD1 identical over 11 bases. Sequenced: peripheral blood mononuclear cells. This sequence was found in a human donor with common variable immunodeficiency. The sequenced CDR3 bases are TGTGCCAGCAGCGGACAGGGGGCAGACGAG. Residues: CASSGQGADE. The CDR3 in its entirety is CASSGQGADEQYF.